These 27 T cell receptor beta chains originate from one sample sequenced in a study of T-cell memory formation after mild COVID-19. Using its own MiXCR run on the 5' RACE reads, TCRdb lists one record per CDR3 protein. The top ten clones hold approximately 23% of a sample with hundreds of thousands of distinct CDR3 sequences, around 8% of them seen once. Sequencing used PBMCs or a T cell subset sorted from them (not recorded which). These receptor sequences come from a man between 18 and 35 years old who had mild COVID-19 (a few samples of this study predate the infection). Cell type and time point are not known.

As DNA, the CDR3 is TGTGCCAGCAGCACCCGGACAGGGGAGGATGAAAAACTGTTTTTT. Its translation is CASSTRTGEDEKLFF. The chain couples TRBV12-3 or TRBV12-4 to TRBJ1-4, with 9 nucleotides matching TRBD1. Losses at the gene ends were 6 bases for V and 6 bases for J; bases not matched to a gene: 8. The CDR3 has 15 residues.

This chain links TRBV9 with TRBJ2-1; perhaps TRBD1 as D (6 bases). Germline V gene sequence: CDR1 SGDLS, CDR2 YYNGEE. The CDR3 runs 14 residues. The germline V and J ends were trimmed by 3 bases and 6 bases, with 13 bases remaining between them. The CDR3 DNA reads as TGTGCCAGCAGCGGGGGAACAGGGTTCAATGAGCAGTTCTTC. Protein product: CASSGGTGFNEQFF.

The sample holds many counts of this clonotype. This chain joins TRBV5-1 and TRBJ1-4; TRBD1 matches 8 bases. The germline V gene encodes CDR1 SGHRS and CDR2 YFSETQ. This CDR3 has 14 amino acids. Trimming cost V 4 bases and J 4 bases; bases outside gene matches: 3. CDR3 loop: CASSHGQGNEKLFF. The CDR3 coding sequence is TGCGCCAGCAGCCACGGACAGGGTAATGAAAAACTGTTTTTT.

In this sample, this clonotype turned up a few times. The V and J genes are TRBV3-1 and TRBJ1-5, with TRBD1 as a possible D gene (6 bases). Trimming cost V 6 bases and J 0 bases, with 15 bases left between them. CDR1 and CDR2 (germline): LGHDT, YNNKEL (reference sequence). The CDR3 covers 16 residues. The CDR3 protein is CASRGRTAHSNQPQHF. CDR3 sequence (DNA): TGTGCCAGCAGGGGCAGGACAGCCCATAGCAATCAGCCCCAGCATTTT.

There are a few counts of this clonotype. The chain recombines TRBV7-3 with TRBJ1-5; D call uncertain. The CDR3 is 15 residues long. Between the trimmed V and J ends, which lost 6 bases and 1 base, there was a span of 13 bases. Germline CDR1 SGHTA, CDR2 FQGTGA. As DNA, the CDR3 is TGTGCCAGCAGTGCCGGGCCGGGGAGCAATCAGCCCCAGCATTTT. This translates into CASSAGPGSNQPQHF. The full variable domain, in which reference TRBV7-3 and TRBJ1-5 provide the parts outside the CDR3, is GAGVSQTPSNKVTEKGKYVELRCDPISGHTALYWYRQSLGQGPEFLIYFQGTGAADDSGLPNDRFFAVRPEGSVSTLKIQRTERGDSAVYLCASSAGPGSNQPQHFGDGTRLSIL.

This clonotype was detected many times. V usage is TRBV5-1 and J usage is TRBJ2-3, with 8 bases lining up with TRBD2. V lost 5 bases, J lost 0 bases, and 5 bases stayed unmatched. The CDR3 length is 15 residues. CDR1 and CDR2 (germline): SGHRS, YFSETQ. Written as DNA, the CDR3 is TGCGCCAGCAGGTCGTTAGCGGGGAGCACAGATACGCAGTATTTT. It encodes CASRSLAGSTDTQYF.

This clonotype turned up a few times. This sequence joins TRBV19 and TRBJ1-5, with 7 bases identical to TRBD1. V trimming: 7 bases; J trimming: 7 bases; junction bases outside the gene matches: 4. This CDR3 comprises 12 residues. Germline CDR1 reads LNHDA; CDR2 reads SQIVND (reference sequence). CDR3: CASNRGRQPQHF. CDR3 DNA: TGTGCCAGTAATAGGGGGCGGCAGCCCCAGCATTTT.

This clonotype has only a few counts. The gene calls are TRBV7-6 and TRBJ2-2; D is possibly TRBD2 (6 bases). V lost 5 bases and J 0 bases, leaving 13 bases between the germline ends. Per the germline V gene, CDR1 is SGHVS and CDR2 is FNYEAQ. The CDR3 covers 16 residues. This CDR3 reads CASSPTSGANTGELFF. CDR3 in DNA: TGTGCCAGCAGCCCTACCTCGGGGGCGAACACCGGGGAGCTGTTTTTT.

This CDR3 reads CSAGWGRDRAAEQYF. The CDR3, as DNA: TGCAGTGCCGGCTGGGGTAGGGACAGGGCTGCCGAGCAGTACTTC. V gene TRBV20-1 combines with J gene TRBJ2-7; 9 nucleotides match TRBD1. After removal of 6 bases from V and 6 bases from J, the junction contained 15 bases not matched to a gene. Germline assignment: CDR1 DFQATT and CDR2 SNEGSKA (reference sequence). The CDR3 covers 15 residues.

This clonotype was seen only a few times. The chain combines TRBV12-3 or TRBV12-4 with TRBJ2-1; D gene unclear. CDR3 length equals 11 residues. V lost 3 bases, J lost 6 bases, and 3 bases lay in between. CDR3 nucleotide sequence: TGTGCCAGCAGTTTTTCCAATGAGCAGTTCTTC. Translated: CASSFSNEQFF.

Ten or more counts support this clonotype. The CDR3 is CASSQRQGKTEKLFF. In DNA, the CDR3 is TGTGCCAGCAGCCAACGACAGGGGAAGACTGAAAAACTGTTTTTT. The gene calls are TRBV3-1 and TRBJ1-4, with 8 bases identical to TRBD1. This CDR3 has 15 amino acids. The germline CDR1 and CDR2 sequences are LGHDT and YNNKEL (reference sequence). Trimming at V came to 2 bases and at J to 7 bases, leaving 6 bases not matched to a gene.

This clonotype appeared a few times. The rearrangement links TRBV4-1 to TRBJ2-1; D might be TRBD1 or TRBD2, each matching 6 bases. The CDR3 spans 16 residues. Germline V gene data show CDR1 as MGHRA and CDR2 as YSYEKL. V lost 3 bases, J lost 0 bases, and 12 bases lay in between. CDR3 sequence reads: CASSQRGASSYNEQFF. As DNA, the CDR3 is TGCGCCAGCAGCCAGAGGGGGGCCAGCTCCTACAATGAGCAGTTCTTC.

This clonotype has only a few counts. V gene TRBV20-1 combines with J gene TRBJ2-2; 11 bases fit TRBD2. Losses at the gene ends were 5 bases for V and 2 bases for J; bases not matched to a gene: 4. From germline, CDR1 is DFQATT and CDR2 SNEGSKA (reference sequence). This CDR3 spans 15 amino acids. CDR3 nucleotide sequence: TGCAGTGCTCGCACTAGCGGGGGTAACACCGGGGAGCTGTTTTTT. This translates into CSARTSGGNTGELFF.

Ten or more counts support this clonotype. This rearrangement joins TRBV6-2 or TRBV6-3 to TRBJ2-7; the match to TRBD2 covers 9 bases. Germline V gene data show CDR1 as MNHEY and CDR2 as SVGEGT. The CDR3 has 16 residues. J was trimmed by 2 bases and V by 0 bases; bases with no gene match: 5. The CDR3 bases are TGTGCCAGCAGTTACTCGGTGCGGGGGGGTACCTACGAGCAGTACGTC. This sequence encodes CASSYSVRGGTYEQYV.

This clonotype was seen more than once but under ten times. This chain links TRBV18 with TRBJ2-2, with 9 bases matching TRBD2. CDR3 length equals 16 residues. Trimming removed 1 base from V and 2 bases from J; junction bases left unmatched: 2. In germline, CDR1 is KGHSH, CDR2 LQKENI. The CDR3 DNA sequence: TGTGCCAGCTCACCACTAGCGGGGGACAACACCGGGGAGCTGTTTTTT. It codes for CASSPLAGDNTGELFF.

In this sample, this clonotype turned up many times. The V gene is TRBV12-3 or TRBV12-4, the J gene TRBJ1-6; 7 bases are a match to TRBD1. The CDR3 spans 15 residues. The V gene end was trimmed by 6 bases and the J gene end by 6 bases; junction bases not matched to a gene: 8. The CDR3 DNA sequence: TGTGCCAGCAGCCGCAGACAGGGAGGTAATTCACCCCTCCACTTT. Its protein is CASSRRQGGNSPLHF.

This clonotype was found a few times. The rearrangement uses TRBV27 and TRBJ1-2; D is uncertain. The germline V and J ends were trimmed by 1 base and 0 bases, with 15 bases remaining between them. There are 17 residues in the CDR3. Germline V gives CDR1 MNHEY, CDR2 SMNVEV (reference sequence). CDR3 residues: CASSLWGGWHSNYGYTF. The CDR3 nucleotides read TGTGCCAGCAGTTTATGGGGAGGGTGGCACTCTAACTATGGCTACACCTTC.

The chain couples TRBV5-6 to TRBJ2-1; 8 bases are shared with TRBD2. The V gene's germline CDR1 is SGHDT and CDR2 YYEEEE. This CDR3 is 13 amino acids long. Germline trimming cut 4 bases from V and 5 bases from J; bases unmatched to any gene: 2. The CDR3 bases are TGTGCCAGCAGCGTGGGACTAGACAATGAGCAGTTCTTC. It translates to CASSVGLDNEQFF.

This rearrangement joins TRBV7-9 to TRBJ1-2, with D maybe TRBD1 (5 bases). Per the germline V gene, CDR1 is SEHNR and CDR2 is FQNEAQ (reference sequence). The V end was cut by 5 bases, the J end by 6 bases, with 13 bases between. The CDR3 contains 13 residues. CDR3: CASSAGGLDGYTF. The CDR3 nucleotides are TGTGCCAGCAGCGCCGGGGGTTTGGATGGCTACACCTTC.

Only a few counts were recorded for this clonotype. V and J are TRBV6-5 and TRBJ2-3; tentatively, D is TRBD1 or TRBD2 (6 bases each). Between the trimmed V and J ends, which lost 6 bases and 5 bases, there was a span of 15 bases. The length of the CDR3 is 14 residues. Germline CDR1 MNHEY, CDR2 SVGAGI. CDR3 sequence (DNA): TGTGCCAGCAGCAACTTGGGGGGCCGAGATACGCAGTATTTT. This translates into CASSNLGGRDTQYF.

The chain has TRBV5-1 and TRBJ2-1; D gene unclear. CDR1 is SGHRS and CDR2 is YFSETQ in the germline V gene. The CDR3 runs to 14 residues. Trimming shortened V by 0 bases and J by 5 bases, and 9 bases separated the two germline ends. The CDR3: CASSLGLEHNEQFF. CDR3 nucleotide sequence: TGCGCCAGCAGCTTGGGGCTAGAGCACAATGAGCAGTTCTTC.

This clonotype has more than one count but fewer than ten. The chain combines TRBV2 with TRBJ2-7; 7 positions agree with TRBD1. V lost 4 bases, J lost 3 bases, and 6 bases stayed unmatched. Germline loops: CDR1 SNHLY, CDR2 FYNNEI. The CDR3 spans 14 residues. The CDR3 nucleotides are TGTGCCAGCAGTGCCGGGACAGTCCTCTACGAGCAGTACTTC. Translated: CASSAGTVLYEQYF.

This clonotype was detected many times. The chain employs TRBV6-5 and TRBJ2-7; D not resolved. V gave up 5 bases and J gave up 6 bases, with 14 bases separating them. The CDR3 spans 13 residues. Germline V gene lookup returns CDR1 MNHEY and CDR2 SVGAGI. The CDR3 here is CASSPLVLGEQYF. The CDR3 region has the DNA TGTGCCAGCAGTCCCCTGGTCTTGGGCGAGCAGTACTTC.

This clonotype was observed a handful of times. The J gene is TRBJ2-5, the V gene TRBV19; D is ambiguous. Trimming left V 7 bases short and J 0 bases short, with 18 bases between. Per the germline V gene, CDR1 is LNHDA and CDR2 is SQIVND (reference sequence). CDR3 length: 16 amino acids. This CDR3 is CASTSDLTAYQETQYF. In DNA, the CDR3 is TGTGCCAGTACTTCCGACCTCACAGCCTACCAAGAGACCCAGTACTTC.

This clonotype appeared many times. The chain has TRBV6-1 and TRBJ2-1, with D perhaps assigned TRBD1 or TRBD2 (5 bases each). The germline CDR1 and CDR2 sequences are MNHNS and SASEGT. There are 14 residues in the CDR3. Trimming removed 4 bases at V and 8 bases at J, with 15 bases between. CDR3 bases: TGTGCCAGCAGTGCCCAACCGATGGGGGATGAGCAGTTCTTC. Its translation: CASSAQPMGDEQFF.

The chain carries TRBV18 and TRBJ2-5, with 10 bases that match TRBD2. This CDR3 contains 15 residues. Germline trimming cut 6 bases from V and 4 bases from J; bases unmatched to any gene: 8. Germline CDR1 is KGHSH and CDR2 is LQKENI. CDR3 sequence: CASSPGLAVRETQYF. CDR3 in DNA: TGTGCCAGCTCGCCCGGACTAGCGGTGAGAGAGACCCAGTACTTC.

This clonotype was found a few times. This chain links TRBV29-1 with TRBJ1-1, with no clear D. Trimming pared 6 bases from V and 4 bases from J, leaving 6 bases between. CDR1 is SQVTM, CDR2 ANQGSEA, per germline. The CDR3 is made up of 10 amino acids. The CDR3 DNA follows: TGCAGCGTCGAGAGCACTGAAGCTTTCTTT. Translating gives CSVESTEAFF.